Sequencing of this T cell receptor (beta chain) was carried out in a study of tumor-infiltrating lymphocytes in primary liver carcinoma. Study findings and constraints: A significantly higher top-250-clone fraction was found in tumors than in blood (p = 0.039). Whereas tumor region pairs overlapped more, tumor-adjacent and tumor-blood pairs overlapped less.

About this clonotype itself: Its antigen is still unknown.

Co-extraction of RNA and DNA was performed on roughly 20-31 mg of unsorted bulk tissue. Tumor samples all exceeded 80% viable tumor cells. The germline CDR1 and CDR2 sequences are SGHRS and YFSETQ. This CDR3 comprises 14 residues. Trimming took 4 bases from V and 7 from J, leaving 15 bases between them. With a constant-region primer, TCR beta cDNA was made from 450 to 650 ng of total RNA. Libraries of TCR beta came from three nested multiplex PCR rounds with slightly modified ARM-PCR. Researchers ran the first two PCR rounds for approximately 9 cycles each with TRBV1-TRBV30 forward primers and a C-beta reverse primer. TCRdb re-called the multiplex PCR reads with MiXCR, one entry per CDR3 protein. The sample comprises 90,000 to 150,000 distinct CDR3 sequences, 65% of which are singletons, and 7% to 10% rests with the top ten.

Sequencing was carried out using liver tumor tissue from sampling region 1. Subset in this sample: tumor region T1, superior pole. The clonotype comes from a woman in her fifties or sixties with primary liver carcinoma and hepatitis B virus infection. The chain uses TRBV5-1 and TRBJ2-1; TRBD2 is a possible D gene (6 bases). CDR3 protein: CASSMGLTGNEQFF. The CDR3 DNA reads as TGCGCCAGCAGCATGGGACTGACGGGAAATGAGCAGTTCTTC.